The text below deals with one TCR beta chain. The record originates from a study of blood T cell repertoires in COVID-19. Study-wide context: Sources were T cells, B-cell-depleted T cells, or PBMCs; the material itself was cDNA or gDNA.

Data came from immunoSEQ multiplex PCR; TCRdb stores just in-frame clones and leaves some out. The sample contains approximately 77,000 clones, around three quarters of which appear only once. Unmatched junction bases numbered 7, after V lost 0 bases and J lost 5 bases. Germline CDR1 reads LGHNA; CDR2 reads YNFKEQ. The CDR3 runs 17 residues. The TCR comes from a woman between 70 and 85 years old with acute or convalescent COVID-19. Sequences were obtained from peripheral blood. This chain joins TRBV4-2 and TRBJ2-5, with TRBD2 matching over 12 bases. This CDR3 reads CASSQDARTSGAETQYF. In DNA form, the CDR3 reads TGTGCCAGCAGCCAAGATGCGAGGACTAGCGGGGCGGAGACCCAGTACTTC.